This TCR beta chain is from a study of early T cells in non-severe SARS-CoV-2 infection. For the study at large: Chains were unpaired, as sequencing was done on bulk RNA from unsorted whole blood. Whole-study findings and limits: Database matching using VDJdb favored anti-spike CD8 responses, with private and CD4 specificities left missing.

This clonotype has ten or more counts. The antigen remains undetermined. Attached unique molecular identifiers marked individual cDNA molecules. MiXCR, run by TCRdb on the 5' RACE reads, gives a single entry per CDR3 protein. The sample holds roughly 26,000 distinct CDR3 sequences, roughly 4.6% seen once. The CDR3 has 13 amino acids. Trimming took 7 bases from V and 2 from J, leaving 12 bases between them. Germline values: CDR1 MNHEY, CDR2 SVGAGI. This clonotype was sampled from an adult who was a healthcare worker with PCR-confirmed SARS-CoV-2 infection or an uninfected control (not recorded which). The sample taken for sequencing was whole blood. This sequence joins TRBV6-5 and TRBJ2-7; possible D gene TRBD1, 6 bases. CDR3 coding DNA: TGTGCCAGCACTGGGGCAGGGGCCTACGAGCAGTACTTC. Encoded protein: CASTGAGAYEQYF.